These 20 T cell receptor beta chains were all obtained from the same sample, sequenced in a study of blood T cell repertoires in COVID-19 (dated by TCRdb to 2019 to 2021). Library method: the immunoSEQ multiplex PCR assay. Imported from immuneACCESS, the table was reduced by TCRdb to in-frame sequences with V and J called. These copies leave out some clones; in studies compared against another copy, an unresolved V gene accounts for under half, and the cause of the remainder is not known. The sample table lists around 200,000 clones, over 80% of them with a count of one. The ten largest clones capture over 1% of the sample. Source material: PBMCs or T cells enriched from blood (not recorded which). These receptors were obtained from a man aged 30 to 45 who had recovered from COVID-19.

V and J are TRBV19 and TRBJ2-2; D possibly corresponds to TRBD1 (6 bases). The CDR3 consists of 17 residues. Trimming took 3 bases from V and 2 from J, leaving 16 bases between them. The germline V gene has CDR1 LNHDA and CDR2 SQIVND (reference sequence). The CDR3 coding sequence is TGTGCCAGTAGTATTCCCCCAAAGACAGGAAACACCGGGGAGCTGTTTTTT. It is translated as CASSIPPKTGNTGELFF. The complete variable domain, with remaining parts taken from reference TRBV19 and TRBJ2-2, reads DGGITQSPKYLFRKEGQNVTLSCEQNLNHDAMYWYRQDPGQGLRLIYYSQIVNDFQKGDIAEGYSVSREKKESFPLTVTSAQKNPTAFYLCASSIPPKTGNTGELFFGEGSRLTVL.

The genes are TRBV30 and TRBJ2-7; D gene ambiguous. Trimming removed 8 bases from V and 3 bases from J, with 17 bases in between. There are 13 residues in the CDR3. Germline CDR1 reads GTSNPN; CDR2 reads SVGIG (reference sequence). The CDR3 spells CAGTQGDSYEQYF. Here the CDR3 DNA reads TGTGCCGGAACCCAAGGAGATAGCTACGAGCAGTACTTC.

This CDR3 reads CASSQKGQGISPLHF. CDR3 coding DNA: TGCGCCAGCAGCCAGAAAGGACAGGGGATTTCACCCCTCCACTTT. This chain links TRBV4-3 with TRBJ1-6, with 9 bases identical to TRBD1. This CDR3 has 15 amino acids. Germline loops: CDR1 LGHNA, CDR2 YSLEER. With 3 bases clipped from V and 9 bases from J, the junction kept 6 bases outside the gene matches.

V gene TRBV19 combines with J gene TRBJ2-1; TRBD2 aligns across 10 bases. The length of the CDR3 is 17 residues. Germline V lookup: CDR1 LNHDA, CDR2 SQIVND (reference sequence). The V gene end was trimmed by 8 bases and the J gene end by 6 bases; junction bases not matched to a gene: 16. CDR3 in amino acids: CASAHDIVAGGSNEQFF. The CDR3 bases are TGTGCCAGTGCCCACGATATAGTAGCGGGAGGCTCCAATGAGCAGTTCTTC.

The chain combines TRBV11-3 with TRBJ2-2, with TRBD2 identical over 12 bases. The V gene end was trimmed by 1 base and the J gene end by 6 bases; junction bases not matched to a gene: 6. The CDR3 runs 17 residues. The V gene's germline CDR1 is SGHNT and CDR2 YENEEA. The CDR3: CASSLGGGTSGPGELFF. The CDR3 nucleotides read TGTGCCAGCAGCTTAGGAGGAGGGACTAGCGGGCCCGGGGAGCTGTTTTTT.

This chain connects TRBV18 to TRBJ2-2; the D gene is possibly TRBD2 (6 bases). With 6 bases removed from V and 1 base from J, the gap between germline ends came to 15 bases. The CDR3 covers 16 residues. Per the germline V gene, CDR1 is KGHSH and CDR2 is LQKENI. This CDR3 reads CASSEGTGQNTGELFF. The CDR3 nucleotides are TGTGCCAGCTCCGAGGGGACTGGACAGAACACCGGGGAGCTGTTTTTT.

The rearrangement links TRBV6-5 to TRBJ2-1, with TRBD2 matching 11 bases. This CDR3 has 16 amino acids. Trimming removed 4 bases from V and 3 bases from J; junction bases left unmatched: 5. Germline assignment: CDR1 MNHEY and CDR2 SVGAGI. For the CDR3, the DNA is TGTGCCAGCAGTTCCCTGACTAGCGGGATCTACAATGAGCAGTTCTTC. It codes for CASSSLTSGIYNEQFF.

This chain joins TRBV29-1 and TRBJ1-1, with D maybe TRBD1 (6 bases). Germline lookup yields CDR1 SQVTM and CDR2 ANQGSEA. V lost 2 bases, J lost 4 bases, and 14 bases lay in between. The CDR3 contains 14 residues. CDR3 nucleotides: TGCAGCGTTGAAACACAGGGAGGGATCACTGAAGCTTTCTTT. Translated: CSVETQGGITEAFF.

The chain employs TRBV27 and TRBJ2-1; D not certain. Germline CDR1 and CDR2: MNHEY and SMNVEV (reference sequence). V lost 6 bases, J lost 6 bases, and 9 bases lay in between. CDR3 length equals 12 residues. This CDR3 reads CASRELSNEQFF. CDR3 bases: TGTGCCAGCAGGGAGCTCTCCAATGAGCAGTTCTTC.

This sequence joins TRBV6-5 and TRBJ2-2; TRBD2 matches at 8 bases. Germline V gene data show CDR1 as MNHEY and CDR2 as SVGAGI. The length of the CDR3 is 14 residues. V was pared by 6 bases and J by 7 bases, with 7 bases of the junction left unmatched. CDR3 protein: CASRRLASGGELFF. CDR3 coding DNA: TGTGCCAGCAGGAGACTAGCGTCTGGCGGGGAGCTGTTTTTT.

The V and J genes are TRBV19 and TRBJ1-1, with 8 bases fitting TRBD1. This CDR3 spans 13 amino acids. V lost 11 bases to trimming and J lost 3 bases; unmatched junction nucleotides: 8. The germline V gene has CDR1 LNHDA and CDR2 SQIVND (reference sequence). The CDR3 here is CAPSTGVDTEAFF. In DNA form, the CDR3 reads TGTGCCCCTTCGACAGGGGTCGACACTGAAGCTTTCTTT.

In DNA, the CDR3 is TGCGCCAGCAGAGGGGATCAAGAGACCCAGTACTTC. Protein product: CASRGDQETQYF. The rearrangement uses TRBV5-1 and TRBJ2-5; perhaps TRBD1 as D (5 bases). The CDR3 extends over 12 amino acids. V was cut by 5 bases and J by 2 bases, with 7 bases left in between. Germline lookup yields CDR1 SGHRS and CDR2 YFSETQ.

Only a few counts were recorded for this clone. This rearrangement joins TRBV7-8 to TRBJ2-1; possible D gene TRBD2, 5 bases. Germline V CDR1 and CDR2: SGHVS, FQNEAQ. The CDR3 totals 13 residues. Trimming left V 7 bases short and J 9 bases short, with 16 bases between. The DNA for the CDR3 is TGTGCCAGCACTTTAAGGTTCGAGGGTGAGCAGTTCTTC. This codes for CASTLRFEGEQFF.

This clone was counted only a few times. This CDR3 reads CATNSGSQREQYF. The DNA of the CDR3 is TGCGCCACTAATAGCGGGAGTCAGCGGGAGCAGTACTTC. V gene TRBV10-1 combines with J gene TRBJ2-7; 9 bases align to TRBD2. V shed 10 bases, J shed 7 bases, and the junction held 11 bases outside the gene matches. This CDR3 is 13 amino acids long. From germline, CDR1 is WNHNN and CDR2 SYGVQD (reference sequence).

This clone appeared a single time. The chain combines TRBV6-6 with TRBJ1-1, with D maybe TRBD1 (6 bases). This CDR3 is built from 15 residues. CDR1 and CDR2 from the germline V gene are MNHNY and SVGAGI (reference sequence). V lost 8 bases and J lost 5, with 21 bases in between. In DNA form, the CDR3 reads TGTGCCAGCTGGGGGGGCAGAATTCTTGCAACTGAAGCTTTCTTT. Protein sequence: CASWGGRILATEAFF.

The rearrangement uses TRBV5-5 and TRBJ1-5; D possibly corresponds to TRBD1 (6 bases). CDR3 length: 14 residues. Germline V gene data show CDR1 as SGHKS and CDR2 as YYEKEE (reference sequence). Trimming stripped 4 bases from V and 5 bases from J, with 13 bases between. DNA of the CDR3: TGTGCCAGCAGCCAGGGGACGGATTATCAGCCCCAGCATTTT. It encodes CASSQGTDYQPQHF. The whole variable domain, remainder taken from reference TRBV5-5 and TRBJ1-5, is DAGVTQSPTHLIKTRGQQVTLRCSPISGHKSVSWYQQVLGQGPQFIFQYYEKEERGRGNFPDRFSARQFPNYSSELNVNALLLGDSALYLCASSQGTDYQPQHFGDGTRLSIL.

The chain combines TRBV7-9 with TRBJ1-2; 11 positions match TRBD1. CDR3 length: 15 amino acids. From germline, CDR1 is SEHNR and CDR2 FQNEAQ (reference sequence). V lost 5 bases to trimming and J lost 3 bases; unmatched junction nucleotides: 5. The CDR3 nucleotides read TGTGCCAGCAGCCCTGGACAGGGGGCGGACTATGGCTACACCTTC. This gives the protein CASSPGQGADYGYTF. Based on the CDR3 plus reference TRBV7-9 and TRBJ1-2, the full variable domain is DTGVSQNPRHKITKRGQNVTFRCDPISEHNRLYWYRQTLGQGPEFLTYFQNEAQLEKSRLLSDRFSAERPKGSFSTLEIQRTEQGDSAMYLCASSPGQGADYGYTFGSGTRLTVV.

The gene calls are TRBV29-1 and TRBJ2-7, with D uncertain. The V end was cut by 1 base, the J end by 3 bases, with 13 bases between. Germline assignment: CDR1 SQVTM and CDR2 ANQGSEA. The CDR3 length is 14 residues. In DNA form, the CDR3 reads TGCAGCGTTGAAGGAACGGGTTCAAACTACGAGCAGTACTTC. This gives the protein CSVEGTGSNYEQYF.

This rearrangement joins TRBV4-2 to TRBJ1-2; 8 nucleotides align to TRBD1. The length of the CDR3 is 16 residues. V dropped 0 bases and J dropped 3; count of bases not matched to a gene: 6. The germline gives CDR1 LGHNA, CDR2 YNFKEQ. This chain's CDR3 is CASSQDRAGGYYGYTF. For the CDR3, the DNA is TGTGCCAGCAGCCAAGATCGAGCAGGGGGCTACTATGGCTACACCTTC.

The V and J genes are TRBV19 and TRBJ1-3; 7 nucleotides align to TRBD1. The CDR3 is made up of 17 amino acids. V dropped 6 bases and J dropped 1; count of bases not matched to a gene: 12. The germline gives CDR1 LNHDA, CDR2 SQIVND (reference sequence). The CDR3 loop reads CASSLDRVRDSGNTIYF. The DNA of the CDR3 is TGTGCCAGTAGCCTCGACAGGGTTCGGGATTCTGGAAACACCATATATTTT.